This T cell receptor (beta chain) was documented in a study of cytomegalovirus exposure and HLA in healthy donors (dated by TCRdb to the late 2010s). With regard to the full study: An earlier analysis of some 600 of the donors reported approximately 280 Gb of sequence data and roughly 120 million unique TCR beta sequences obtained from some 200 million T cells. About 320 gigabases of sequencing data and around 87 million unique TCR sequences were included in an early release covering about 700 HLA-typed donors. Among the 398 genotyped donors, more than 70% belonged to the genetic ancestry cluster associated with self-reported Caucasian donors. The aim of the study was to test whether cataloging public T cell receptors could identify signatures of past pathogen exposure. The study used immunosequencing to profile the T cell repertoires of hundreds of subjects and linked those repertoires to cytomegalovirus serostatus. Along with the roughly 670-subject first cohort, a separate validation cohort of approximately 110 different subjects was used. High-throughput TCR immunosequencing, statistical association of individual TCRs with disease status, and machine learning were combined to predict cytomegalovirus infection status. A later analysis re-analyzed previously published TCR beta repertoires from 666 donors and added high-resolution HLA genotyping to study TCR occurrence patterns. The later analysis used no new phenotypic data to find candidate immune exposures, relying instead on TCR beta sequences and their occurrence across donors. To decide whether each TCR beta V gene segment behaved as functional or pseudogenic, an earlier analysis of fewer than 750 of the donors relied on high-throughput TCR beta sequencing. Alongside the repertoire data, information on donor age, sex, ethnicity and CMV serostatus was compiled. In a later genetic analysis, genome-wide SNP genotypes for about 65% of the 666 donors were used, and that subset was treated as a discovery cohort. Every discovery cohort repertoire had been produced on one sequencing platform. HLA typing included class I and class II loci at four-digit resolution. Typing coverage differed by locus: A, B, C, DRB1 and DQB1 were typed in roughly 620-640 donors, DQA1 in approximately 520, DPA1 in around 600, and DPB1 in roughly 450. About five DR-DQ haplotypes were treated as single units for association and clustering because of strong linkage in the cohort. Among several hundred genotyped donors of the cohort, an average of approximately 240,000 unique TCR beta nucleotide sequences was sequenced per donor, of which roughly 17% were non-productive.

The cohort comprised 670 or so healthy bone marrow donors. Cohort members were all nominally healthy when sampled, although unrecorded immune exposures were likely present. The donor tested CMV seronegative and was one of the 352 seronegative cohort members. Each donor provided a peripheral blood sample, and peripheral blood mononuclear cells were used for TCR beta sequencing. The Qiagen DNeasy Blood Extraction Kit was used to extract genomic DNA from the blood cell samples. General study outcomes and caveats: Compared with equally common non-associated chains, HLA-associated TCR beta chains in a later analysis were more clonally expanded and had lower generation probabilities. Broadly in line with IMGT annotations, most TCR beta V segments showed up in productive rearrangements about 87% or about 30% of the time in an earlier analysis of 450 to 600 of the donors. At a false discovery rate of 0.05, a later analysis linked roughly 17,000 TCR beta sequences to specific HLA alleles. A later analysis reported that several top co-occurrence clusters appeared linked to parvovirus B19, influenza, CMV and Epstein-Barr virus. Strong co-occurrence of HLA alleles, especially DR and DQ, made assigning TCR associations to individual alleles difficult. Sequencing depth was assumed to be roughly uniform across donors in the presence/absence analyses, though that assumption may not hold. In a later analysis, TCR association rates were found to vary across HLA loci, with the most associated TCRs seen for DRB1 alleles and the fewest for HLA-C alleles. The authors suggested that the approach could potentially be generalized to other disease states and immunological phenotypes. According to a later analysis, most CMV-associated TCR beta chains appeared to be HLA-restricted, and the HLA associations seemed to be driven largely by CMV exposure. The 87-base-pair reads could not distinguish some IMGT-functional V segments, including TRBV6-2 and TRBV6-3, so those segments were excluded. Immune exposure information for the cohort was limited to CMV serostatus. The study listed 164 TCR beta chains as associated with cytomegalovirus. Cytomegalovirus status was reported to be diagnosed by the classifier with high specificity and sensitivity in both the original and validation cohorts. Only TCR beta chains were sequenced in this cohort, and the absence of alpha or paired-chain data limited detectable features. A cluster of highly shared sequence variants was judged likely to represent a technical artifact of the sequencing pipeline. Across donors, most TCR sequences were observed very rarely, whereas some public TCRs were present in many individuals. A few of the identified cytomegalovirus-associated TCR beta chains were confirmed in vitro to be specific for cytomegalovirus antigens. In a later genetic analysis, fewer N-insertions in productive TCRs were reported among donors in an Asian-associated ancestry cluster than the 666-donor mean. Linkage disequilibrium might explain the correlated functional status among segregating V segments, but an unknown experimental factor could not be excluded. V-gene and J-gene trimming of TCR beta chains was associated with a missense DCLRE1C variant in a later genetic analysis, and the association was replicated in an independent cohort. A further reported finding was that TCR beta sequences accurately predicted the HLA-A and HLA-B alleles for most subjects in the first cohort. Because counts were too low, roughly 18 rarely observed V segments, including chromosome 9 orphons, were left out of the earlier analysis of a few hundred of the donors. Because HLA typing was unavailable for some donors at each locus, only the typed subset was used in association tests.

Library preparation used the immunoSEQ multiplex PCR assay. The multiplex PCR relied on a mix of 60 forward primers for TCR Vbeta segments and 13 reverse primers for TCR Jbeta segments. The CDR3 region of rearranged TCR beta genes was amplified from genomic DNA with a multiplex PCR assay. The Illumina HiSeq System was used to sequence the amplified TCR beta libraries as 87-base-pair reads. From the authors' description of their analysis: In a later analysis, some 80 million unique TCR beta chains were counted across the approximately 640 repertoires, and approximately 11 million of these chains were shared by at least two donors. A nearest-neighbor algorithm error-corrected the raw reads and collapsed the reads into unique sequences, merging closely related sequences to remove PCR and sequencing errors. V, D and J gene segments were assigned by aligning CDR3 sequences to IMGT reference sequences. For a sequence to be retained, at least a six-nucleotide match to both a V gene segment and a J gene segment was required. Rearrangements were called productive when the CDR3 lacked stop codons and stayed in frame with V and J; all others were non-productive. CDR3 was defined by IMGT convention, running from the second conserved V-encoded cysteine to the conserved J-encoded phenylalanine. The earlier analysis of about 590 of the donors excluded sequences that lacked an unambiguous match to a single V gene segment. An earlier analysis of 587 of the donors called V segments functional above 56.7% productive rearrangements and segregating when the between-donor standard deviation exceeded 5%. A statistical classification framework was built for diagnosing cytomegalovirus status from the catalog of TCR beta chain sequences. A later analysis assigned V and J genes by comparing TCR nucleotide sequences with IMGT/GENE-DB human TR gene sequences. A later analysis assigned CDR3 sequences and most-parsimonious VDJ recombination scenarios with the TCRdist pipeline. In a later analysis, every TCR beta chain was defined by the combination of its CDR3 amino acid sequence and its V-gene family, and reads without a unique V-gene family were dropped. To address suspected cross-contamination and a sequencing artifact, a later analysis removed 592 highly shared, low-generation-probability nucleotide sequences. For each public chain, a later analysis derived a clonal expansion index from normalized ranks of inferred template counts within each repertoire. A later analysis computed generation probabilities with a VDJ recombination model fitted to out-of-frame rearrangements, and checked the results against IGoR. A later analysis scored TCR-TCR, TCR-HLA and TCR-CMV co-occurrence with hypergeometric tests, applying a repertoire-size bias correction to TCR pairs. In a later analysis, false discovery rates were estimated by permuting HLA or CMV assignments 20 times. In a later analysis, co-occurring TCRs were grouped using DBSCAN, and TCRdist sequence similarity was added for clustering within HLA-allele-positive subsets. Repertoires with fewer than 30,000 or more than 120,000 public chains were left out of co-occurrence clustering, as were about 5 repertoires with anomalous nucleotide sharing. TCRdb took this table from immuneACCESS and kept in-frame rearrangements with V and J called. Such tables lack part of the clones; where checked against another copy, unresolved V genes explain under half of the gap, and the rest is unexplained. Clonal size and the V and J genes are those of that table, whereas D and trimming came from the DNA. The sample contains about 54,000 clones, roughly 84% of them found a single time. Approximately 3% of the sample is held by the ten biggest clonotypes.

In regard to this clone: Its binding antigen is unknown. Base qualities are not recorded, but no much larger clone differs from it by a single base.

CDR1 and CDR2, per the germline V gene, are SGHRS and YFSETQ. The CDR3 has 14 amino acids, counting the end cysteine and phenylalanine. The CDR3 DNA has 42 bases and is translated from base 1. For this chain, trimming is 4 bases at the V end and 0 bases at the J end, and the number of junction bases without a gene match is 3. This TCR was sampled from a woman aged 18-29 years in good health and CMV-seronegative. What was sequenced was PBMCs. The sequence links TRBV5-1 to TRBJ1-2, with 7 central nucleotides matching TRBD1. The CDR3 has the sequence CASSVDRANYGYTF. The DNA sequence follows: TGCGCCAGCAGCGTCGACAGGGCTAACTATGGCTACACCTTC.